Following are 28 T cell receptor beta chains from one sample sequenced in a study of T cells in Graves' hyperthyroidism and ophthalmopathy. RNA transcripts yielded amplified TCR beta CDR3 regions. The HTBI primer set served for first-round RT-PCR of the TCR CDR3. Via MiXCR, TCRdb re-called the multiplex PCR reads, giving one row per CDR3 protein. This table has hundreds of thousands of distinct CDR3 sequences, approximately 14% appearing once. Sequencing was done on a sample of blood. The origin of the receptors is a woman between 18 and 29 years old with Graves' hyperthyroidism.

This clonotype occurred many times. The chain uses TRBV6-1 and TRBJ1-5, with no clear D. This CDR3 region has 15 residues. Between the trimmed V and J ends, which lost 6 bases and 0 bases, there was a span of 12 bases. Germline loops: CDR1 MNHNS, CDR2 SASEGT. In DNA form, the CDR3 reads TGTGCCAGCAGCCCCGTCTCAGATAGCAATCAGCCCCAGCATTTT. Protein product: CASSPVSDSNQPQHF.

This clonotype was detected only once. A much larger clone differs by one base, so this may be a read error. The CDR3 nucleotides are TGCAGTGCTAGAGACAAGGCCTACGAGCAGTTCTTC. Its protein is CSARDKAYEQFF. This chain joins TRBV20-1 and TRBJ2-1; no firm D call. V shed 0 bases and J shed 10 bases, with 10 bases lying between them. The germline V gene has CDR1 DFQATT and CDR2 SNEGSKA (reference sequence). This CDR3 region has 12 residues.

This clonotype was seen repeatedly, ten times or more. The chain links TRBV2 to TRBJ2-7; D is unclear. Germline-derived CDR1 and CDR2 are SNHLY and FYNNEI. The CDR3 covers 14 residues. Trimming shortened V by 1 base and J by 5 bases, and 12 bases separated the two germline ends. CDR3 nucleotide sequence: TGTGCCAGCAGTGAAGGAAGTCGGCTCGACGAGCAGTACTTC. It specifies CASSEGSRLDEQYF.

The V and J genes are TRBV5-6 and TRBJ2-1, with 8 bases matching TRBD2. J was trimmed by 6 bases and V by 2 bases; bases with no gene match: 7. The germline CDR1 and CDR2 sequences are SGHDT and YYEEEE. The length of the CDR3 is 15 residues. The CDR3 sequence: CASSLAGGAGNEQFF. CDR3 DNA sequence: TGTGCCAGCAGCTTAGCCGGGGGGGCCGGCAATGAGCAGTTCTTC.

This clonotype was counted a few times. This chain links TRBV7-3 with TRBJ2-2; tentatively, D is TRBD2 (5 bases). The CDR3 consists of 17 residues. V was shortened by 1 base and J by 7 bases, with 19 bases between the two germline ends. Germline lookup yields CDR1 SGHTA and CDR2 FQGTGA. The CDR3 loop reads CASSLRPASGEDGELFF. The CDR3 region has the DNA TGTGCCAGCAGCTTAAGGCCAGCCAGCGGCGAGGACGGGGAGCTGTTTTTT.

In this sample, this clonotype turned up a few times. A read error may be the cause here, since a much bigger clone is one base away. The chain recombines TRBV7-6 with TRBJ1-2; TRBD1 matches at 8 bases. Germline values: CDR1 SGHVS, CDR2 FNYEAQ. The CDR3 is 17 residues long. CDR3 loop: CAGSLYPREQGDYGYTF. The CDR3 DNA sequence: TGTGCCGGCAGCTTATACCCGCGGGAACAGGGGGACTATGGCTACACCTTC.

CDR3 nucleotide sequence: TGCGCCAGCAGCCAAGACTCGGGGACATTGAACTATGGCTACACCTTC. As protein: CASSQDSGTLNYGYTF. The chain employs TRBV4-1 and TRBJ1-2; D is perhaps TRBD1 (6 bases). The CDR3 spans 16 residues. With 0 bases removed from V and 2 bases from J, the gap between germline ends came to 13 bases. CDR1 MGHRA and CDR2 YSYEKL come from the germline V gene.

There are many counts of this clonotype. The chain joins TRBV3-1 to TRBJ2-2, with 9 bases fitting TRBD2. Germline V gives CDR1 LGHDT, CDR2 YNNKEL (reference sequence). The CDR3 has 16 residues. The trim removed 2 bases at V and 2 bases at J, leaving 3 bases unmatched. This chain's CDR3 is CASSQTGTSNTGELFF. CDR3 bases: TGTGCCAGCAGCCAAACGGGGACTAGCAACACCGGGGAGCTGTTTTTT.

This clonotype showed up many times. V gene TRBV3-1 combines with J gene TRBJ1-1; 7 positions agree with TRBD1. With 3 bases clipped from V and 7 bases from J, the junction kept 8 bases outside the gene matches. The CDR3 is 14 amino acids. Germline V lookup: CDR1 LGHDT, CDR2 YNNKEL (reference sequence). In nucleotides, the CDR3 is TGTGCCAGCAGCCAGCAGACAGGGACGGTTGAAGCTTTCTTT. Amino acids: CASSQQTGTVEAFF.

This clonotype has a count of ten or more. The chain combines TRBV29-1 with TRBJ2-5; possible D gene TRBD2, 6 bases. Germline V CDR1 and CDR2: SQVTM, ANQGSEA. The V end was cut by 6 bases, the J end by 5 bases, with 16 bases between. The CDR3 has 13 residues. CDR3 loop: CSVAGNGGETQYF. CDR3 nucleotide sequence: TGCAGCGTAGCCGGGAATGGGGGGGAGACCCAGTACTTC.

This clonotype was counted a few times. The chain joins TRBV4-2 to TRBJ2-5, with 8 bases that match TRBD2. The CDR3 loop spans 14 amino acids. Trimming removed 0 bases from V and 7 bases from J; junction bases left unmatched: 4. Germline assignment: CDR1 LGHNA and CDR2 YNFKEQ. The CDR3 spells CASSQDGAGGTQYF. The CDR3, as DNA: TGTGCCAGCAGCCAAGATGGGGCGGGGGGGACCCAGTACTTC.

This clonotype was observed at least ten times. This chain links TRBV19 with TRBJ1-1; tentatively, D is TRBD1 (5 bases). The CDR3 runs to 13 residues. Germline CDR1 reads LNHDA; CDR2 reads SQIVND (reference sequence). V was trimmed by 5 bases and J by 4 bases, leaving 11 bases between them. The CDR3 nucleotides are TGTGCCAGTAGTTCCATGGGGGGCACTGAAGCTTTCTTT. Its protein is CASSSMGGTEAFF. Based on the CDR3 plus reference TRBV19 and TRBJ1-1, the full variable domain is DGGITQSPKYLFRKEGQNVTLSCEQNLNHDAMYWYRQDPGQGLRLIYYSQIVNDFQKGDIAEGYSVSREKKESFPLTVTSAQKNPTAFYLCASSSMGGTEAFFGQGTRLTVV.

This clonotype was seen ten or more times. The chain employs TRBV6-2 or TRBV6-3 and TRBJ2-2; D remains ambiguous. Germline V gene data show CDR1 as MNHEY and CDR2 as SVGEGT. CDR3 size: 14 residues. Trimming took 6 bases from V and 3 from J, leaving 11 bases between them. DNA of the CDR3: TGTGCCAGCAGGATAGGCAGTCACACCGGGGAGCTGTTTTTT. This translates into CASRIGSHTGELFF.

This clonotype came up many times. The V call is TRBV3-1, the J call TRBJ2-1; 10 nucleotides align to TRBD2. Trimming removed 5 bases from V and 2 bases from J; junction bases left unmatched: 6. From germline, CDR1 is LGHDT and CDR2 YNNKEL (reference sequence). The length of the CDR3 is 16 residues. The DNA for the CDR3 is TGTGCCAGCAGCTCCTCCAGCGGGAGGGCCTACAATGAGCAGTTCTTC. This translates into CASSSSSGRAYNEQFF.

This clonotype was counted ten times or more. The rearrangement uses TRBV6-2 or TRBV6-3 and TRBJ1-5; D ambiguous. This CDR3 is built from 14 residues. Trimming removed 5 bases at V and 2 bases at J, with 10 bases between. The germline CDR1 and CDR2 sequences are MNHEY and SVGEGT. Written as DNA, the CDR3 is TGTGCCAGCAGTCCACGTGGGGGCAATCAGCCCCAGCATTTT. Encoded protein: CASSPRGGNQPQHF.

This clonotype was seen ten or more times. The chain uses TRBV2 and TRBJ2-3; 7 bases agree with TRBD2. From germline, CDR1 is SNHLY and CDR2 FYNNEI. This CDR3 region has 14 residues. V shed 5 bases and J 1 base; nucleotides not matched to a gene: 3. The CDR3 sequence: CASSPGLRTDTQYF. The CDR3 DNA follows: TGTGCCAGCAGTCCGGGACTACGCACAGATACGCAGTATTTT.

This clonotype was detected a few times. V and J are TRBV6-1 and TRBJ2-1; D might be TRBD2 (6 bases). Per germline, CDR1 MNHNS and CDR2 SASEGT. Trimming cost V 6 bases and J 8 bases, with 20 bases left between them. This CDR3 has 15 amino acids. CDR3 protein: CASSPLSGPWYEQFF. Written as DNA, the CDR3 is TGTGCCAGCAGCCCCCTGAGCGGGCCTTGGTATGAGCAGTTCTTC.

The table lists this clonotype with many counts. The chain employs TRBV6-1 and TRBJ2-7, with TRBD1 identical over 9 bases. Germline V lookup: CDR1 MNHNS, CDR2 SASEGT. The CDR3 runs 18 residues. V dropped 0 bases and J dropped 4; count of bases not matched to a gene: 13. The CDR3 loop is CASSEARWTGEGKYEQYF. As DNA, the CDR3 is TGTGCCAGCAGTGAAGCGCGTTGGACAGGGGAGGGGAAATACGAGCAGTACTTC.

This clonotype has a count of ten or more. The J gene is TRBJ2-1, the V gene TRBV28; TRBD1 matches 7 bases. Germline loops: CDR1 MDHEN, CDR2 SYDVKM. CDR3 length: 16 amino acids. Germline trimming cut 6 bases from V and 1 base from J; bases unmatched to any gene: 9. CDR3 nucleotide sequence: TGTGCCAGCAGACCAACTACAGGGGAATCCTACAATGAGCAGTTCTTC. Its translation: CASRPTTGESYNEQFF.

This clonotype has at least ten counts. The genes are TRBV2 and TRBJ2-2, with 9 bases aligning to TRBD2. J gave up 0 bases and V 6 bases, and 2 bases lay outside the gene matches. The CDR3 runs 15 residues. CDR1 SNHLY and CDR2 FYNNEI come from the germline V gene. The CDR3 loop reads CASRRLAANTGELFF. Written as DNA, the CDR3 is TGTGCCAGCAGGAGACTAGCGGCGAACACCGGGGAGCTGTTTTTT.

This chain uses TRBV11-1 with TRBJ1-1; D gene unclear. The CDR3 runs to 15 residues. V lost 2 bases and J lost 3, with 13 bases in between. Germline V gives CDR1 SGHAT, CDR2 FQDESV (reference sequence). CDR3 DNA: TGTGCCAGCAGCTTAAGTCGATCTTTGGACACTGAAGCTTTCTTT. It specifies CASSLSRSLDTEAFF.

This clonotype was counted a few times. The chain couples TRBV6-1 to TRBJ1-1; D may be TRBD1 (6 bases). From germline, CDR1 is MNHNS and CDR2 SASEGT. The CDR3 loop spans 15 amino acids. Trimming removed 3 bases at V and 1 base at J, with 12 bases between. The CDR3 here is CASSDGGGRNTEAFF. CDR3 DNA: TGTGCCAGCAGTGACGGGGGCGGACGGAACACTGAAGCTTTCTTT.

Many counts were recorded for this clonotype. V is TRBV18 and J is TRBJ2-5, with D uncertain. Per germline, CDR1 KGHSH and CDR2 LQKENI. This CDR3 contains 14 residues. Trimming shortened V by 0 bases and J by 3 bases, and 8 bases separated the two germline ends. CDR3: CASSPPFPEETQYF. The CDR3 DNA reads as TGTGCCAGCTCACCACCGTTCCCCGAAGAGACCCAGTACTTC.

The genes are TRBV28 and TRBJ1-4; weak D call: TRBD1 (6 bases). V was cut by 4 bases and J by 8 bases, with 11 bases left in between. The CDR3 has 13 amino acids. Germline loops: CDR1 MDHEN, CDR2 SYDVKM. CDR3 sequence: CASSSGQSEKLFF. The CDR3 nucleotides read TGTGCCAGCAGTTCCGGACAGTCCGAAAAACTGTTTTTT.

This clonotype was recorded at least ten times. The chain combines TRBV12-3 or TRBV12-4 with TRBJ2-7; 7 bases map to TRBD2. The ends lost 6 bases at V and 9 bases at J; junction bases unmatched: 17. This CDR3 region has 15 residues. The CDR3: CASSLWGGDQLWQYF. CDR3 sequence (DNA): TGTGCCAGCAGCCTGTGGGGAGGGGACCAACTCTGGCAGTACTTC.

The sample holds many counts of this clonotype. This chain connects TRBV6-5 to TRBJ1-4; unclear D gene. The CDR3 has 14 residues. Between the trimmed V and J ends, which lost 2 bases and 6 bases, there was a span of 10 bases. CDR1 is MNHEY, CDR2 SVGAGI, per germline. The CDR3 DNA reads TGTGCCAGCAGTTACGGCCAGGAACATGAAAAACTGTTTTTT. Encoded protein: CASSYGQEHEKLFF.

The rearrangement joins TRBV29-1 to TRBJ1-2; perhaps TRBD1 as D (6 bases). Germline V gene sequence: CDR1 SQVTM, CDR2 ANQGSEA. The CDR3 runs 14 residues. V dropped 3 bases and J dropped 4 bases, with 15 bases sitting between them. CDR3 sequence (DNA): TGCAGCGTTGAGGGGGTGGACAGCCTCTATGGCTACACCTTC. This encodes CSVEGVDSLYGYTF.

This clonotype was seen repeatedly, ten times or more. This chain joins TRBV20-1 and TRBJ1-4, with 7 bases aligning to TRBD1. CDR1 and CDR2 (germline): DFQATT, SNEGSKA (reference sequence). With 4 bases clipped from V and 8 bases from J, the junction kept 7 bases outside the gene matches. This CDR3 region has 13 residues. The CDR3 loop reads CSANGQAGEKLFF. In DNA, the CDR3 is TGCAGTGCTAACGGACAGGCGGGCGAAAAACTGTTTTTT.